This T cell receptor beta chain came from a study of CD8 T cells in ankylosing spondylitis. V dropped 0 bases and J dropped 3 bases, with 7 bases sitting between them. Looked up from germline, CDR1 is SGHRS and CDR2 is YFSETQ. The CDR3 totals 13 residues. Study results and limitations: Matched ankylosing spondylitis synovial fluid reportedly showed significant enrichment of disease-linked clones. A TCR beta motif of 8 or 9 highly homologous variants appeared characteristic of ankylosing spondylitis blood.

Points on this clonotype: Its antigen is not identified.

Quantitative 5'-RACE was performed with molecular barcodes, and it yielded the TCR beta libraries. One entry per CDR3 protein, called by TCRdb with MiXCR from the 5' RACE reads. The sample shows about 800,000 distinct CDR3 sequences, approximately 10% of them seen only once. The specimen sequenced was blood, either unsorted or a sorted T cell fraction (not recorded which). The receptor's source is a male donor with ankylosing spondylitis. V and J are TRBV5-1 and TRBJ2-7; D possibly corresponds to TRBD2 (5 bases). This CDR3 is CASSLGSVYEQYF. The DNA of the CDR3 is TGCGCCAGCAGCTTGGGTAGCGTCTACGAGCAGTACTTC.